The entry below gives a single T cell receptor beta chain sequence along with its context. Antigen specificity is unknown. The TCRbeta library incorporated unique molecular identifiers. TCRdb recomputed calls from the PCR reads with MiXCR, one row per CDR3 protein. Here the sample spans some 350,000 distinct CDR3 sequences, 15% to 20% being singletons. The data were taken from a study of T-cell reconstitution after alpha-beta-depleted transplantation in children. Trimming took off 3 bases at V and 1 base at J, with 9 bases between the two ends. The CDR3 loop spans 15 amino acids. Study conclusions and caveats: At one year after transplant, newly produced T cells mostly accounted for T-cell counts and diversity. For some patients, TCRbeta diversity was high at day 60 because of recipient T cells and thymic progenitors that survived.

This chain uses TRBV12-3 or TRBV12-4 with TRBJ2-2; no clear D. Sequenced here: PBMCs, mostly from graft donor cells, sampled 360 days after TCRalphabeta/CD19-depleted stem cell transplant. This receptor was taken from a male patient between 2 and 10 years old who had a stem cell transplant for acute lymphoblastic leukemia, so the T cells may come from the graft donor. This chain's CDR3 is CASSFGGGNTGELFF. The DNA for the CDR3 is TGTGCCAGCAGTTTCGGTGGCGGGAACACCGGGGAGCTGTTTTTT.